Each of the 12 T cell receptor beta chains below was sequenced from the same sample in a study of glioma-infiltrating T cells after dendritic cell vaccination. Assay used: immunoSEQ multiplex PCR; TCRdb lists only in-frame clones, some missing. The repertoire holds tens of thousands of clones, with roughly 84% as singletons. This sample's time point: after dendritic cell vaccination, including at tumor progression/relapse. The sequencing here drew on blood, taken after dendritic cell vaccination. These TCRs come from a human donor with glioblastoma.

The chain couples TRBV5-1 to TRBJ1-1; D not resolved. The CDR3 contains 14 residues. Trimming left V 4 bases short and J 0 bases short, with 10 bases between. Germline V gene lookup returns CDR1 SGHRS and CDR2 YFSETQ. DNA of the CDR3: TGCGCCAGCAGCCCCGGTGGTTTGAACACTGAAGCTTTCTTT. It codes for CASSPGGLNTEAFF.

To note about this clone: Other DNA sequences in this specimen translate into the identical CDR3. The chain is built from TRBV6-5 and TRBJ1-5; no clear D gene. Germline-derived CDR1 and CDR2 are MNHEY and SVGAGI. Deletions cut 4 bases from V and 0 bases from J, with 4 bases between. The CDR3 extends over 13 amino acids. CDR3 DNA: TGTGCCAGCAGTTCGTATAGCAATCAGCCCCAGCATTTT. Its translation is CASSSYSNQPQHF.

Of note for this clone: One end of the junction fails to match germline, which may point to a read error. The CDR3 reads CASSDERGVGELLF. The CDR3, as DNA: TGTGCCAGCAGTGATGAACGGGGAGTCGGGGAGCTGCTTTTT. The chain combines TRBV2 with TRBJ2-2, with D possibly being TRBD2 (5 bases). The CDR3 has 14 residues. Looked up from germline, CDR1 is SNHLY and CDR2 is FYNNEI.

The J gene is TRBJ1-2, the V gene TRBV6-5; no definite D call. The CDR3 runs to 13 residues. The V end was cut by 2 bases, the J end by 1 base, with 5 bases between. CDR1 is MNHEY and CDR2 is SVGAGI in the germline V gene. The CDR3 region is CASSYGLNYGYTF. The DNA of the CDR3 is TGTGCCAGCAGTTACGGACTTAACTATGGCTACACCTTC.

The chain couples TRBV29-1 to TRBJ2-3, with 8 bases that match TRBD2. The V gene's germline CDR1 is SQVTM and CDR2 ANQGSEA. The CDR3 is 15 residues long. V gave up 2 bases and J gave up 0 bases; unmatched junction bases: 4. CDR3 DNA: TGCAGCGTTGAAAGGGCGGGAGGAAGCACAGATACGCAGTATTTT. This gives the protein CSVERAGGSTDTQYF.

V gene TRBV6-6 combines with J gene TRBJ2-1; weak D call: TRBD1 (5 bases). Deletions cut 7 bases from V and 6 bases from J, with 13 bases between. This CDR3 contains 13 residues. Germline values: CDR1 MNHNY, CDR2 SVGAGI (reference sequence). The CDR3 DNA sequence: TGTGCCAGCAATTCAGGGTTCTTCAATGAGCAGTTCTTC. Amino acids: CASNSGFFNEQFF.

The V call is TRBV7-2, the J call TRBJ2-5; 13 bases are shared with TRBD2. The trim removed 4 bases at V and 4 bases at J, leaving 6 bases unmatched. CDR1 and CDR2 from the germline V gene are SGHTA and FQGNSA. CDR3 length equals 16 residues. CDR3 in amino acids: CASSSGLAGVGETQYF. As DNA, the CDR3 is TGTGCCAGCAGCTCCGGACTAGCGGGAGTGGGAGAGACCCAGTACTTC. Full variable domain (remainder filled in from reference TRBV7-2 and TRBJ2-5): GAGVSQSPSNKVTEKGKDVELRCDPISGHTALYWYRQSLGQGLEFLIYFQGNSAPDKSGLPSDRFSAERTGGSVSTLTIQRTQQEDSAVYLCASSSGLAGVGETQYFGPGTRLLVL.

The rearrangement joins TRBV7-9 to TRBJ2-5, with TRBD2 identical over 10 bases. The ends lost 1 base at V and 4 bases at J; junction bases unmatched: 6. This CDR3 contains 16 residues. Germline V lookup: CDR1 SEHNR, CDR2 FQNEAQ (reference sequence). CDR3 loop: CASSLGSGRVTETQYF. The CDR3 region has the DNA TGTGCCAGCAGCTTAGGAAGCGGGAGGGTCACAGAGACCCAGTACTTC. The entire variable domain, with the rest obtained from reference TRBV7-9 and TRBJ2-5, is as follows: DTGVSQNPRHKITKRGQNVTFRCDPISEHNRLYWYRQTLGQGPEFLTYFQNEAQLEKSRLLSDRFSAERPKGSFSTLEIQRTEQGDSAMYLCASSLGSGRVTETQYFGPGTRLLVL.

The chain employs TRBV5-1 and TRBJ2-1; 9 nucleotides align to TRBD1. Trimming removed 4 bases from V and 4 bases from J; junction bases left unmatched: 6. Germline CDR1 SGHRS, CDR2 YFSETQ. The length of the CDR3 is 15 residues. The CDR3 loop reads CASSPGQGHYNEQFF. In nucleotides, the CDR3 is TGCGCCAGCAGCCCGGGACAGGGCCATTACAATGAGCAGTTCTTC.

The chain carries TRBV10-3 and TRBJ1-1; 8 bases are shared with TRBD1. Germline CDR1 ENHRY, CDR2 SYGVKD. This CDR3 has 13 residues. V gave up 11 bases and J gave up 5 bases; unmatched junction bases: 10. CDR3 loop: CALPRQGTTEAFF. CDR3 DNA sequence: TGTGCCCTCCCAAGACAGGGGACGACTGAAGCTTTCTTT.

This rearrangement joins TRBV19 to TRBJ1-5, with 11 positions matching TRBD1. The CDR3 extends over 14 amino acids. Germline V gene sequence: CDR1 LNHDA, CDR2 SQIVND (reference sequence). J gave up 6 bases and V 8 bases, and 6 bases lay outside the gene matches. CDR3 DNA: TGTGCCAGTTCTGGACAGGGGGCCGGTCAGCCCCAGCATTTT. Translation gives CASSGQGAGQPQHF.

The rearrangement joins TRBV28 to TRBJ1-2; 7 positions match TRBD1. Per germline, CDR1 MDHEN and CDR2 SYDVKM. The CDR3 has 15 residues. The V and J ends lost 0 bases and 4 bases, in that order; junction bases with no gene match: 5. The CDR3 region has the DNA TGTGCCAGCAGTTTATGGGTACAGGGGACCTATGGCTACACCTTC. Its translation: CASSLWVQGTYGYTF.